This T cell receptor beta chain derives from a study of regulatory T cells in long-lasting Graves disease. Study background: Disease was considered persistent Graves' disease after over 5 years of antithyroid drugs (with positive TSH receptor antibodies).

Study-level findings and limits: Persistent disease showed a preference for TRBV28, TRBJ1-2 and TRBJ2-5.

The CDR3 contains 15 residues. Losses at the gene ends were 5 bases for V and 3 bases for J; bases not matched to a gene: 8. Time point reported: persistent/refractory GD, antithyroid drugs over 5 years with positive TRAb. Scientists built the TCR library using RNA that was extracted from PBMCs. With regard to this clonotype: The antigen remains undetermined.

Relying on iRepertoire HTBI primers and Arm-PCR of CDR3 regions, the team built TCR beta libraries. TCRdb recomputed calls from the multiplex PCR reads with MiXCR, one row per CDR3 protein. The sample consists of about 340,000 distinct CDR3 sequences, 20% of them appearing once. This rearrangement joins TRBV12-3 or TRBV12-4 to TRBJ1-1; 8 positions agree with TRBD1. The sequences come from peripheral blood mononuclear cells (PBMCs), collected when the disease was refractory, from a patient treated with antithyroid drugs. The TCR was taken from a female donor with Graves disease. The CDR3 loop reads CASSARQGRDTEAFF. CDR3 coding DNA: TGTGCCAGCAGTGCGAGACAGGGGAGGGACACTGAAGCTTTCTTT.